The rows below give T cell receptor beta chains drawn from one sample of a study of spatial heterogeneity in lung cancer. TCRdb redid the calling of the 5' RACE reads with MiXCR, one entry per CDR3 protein. The table shows approximately 52,000 distinct CDR3 sequences, with under 7.5% occurring only once. The sample in question was PBMCs, obtained at surgery. Every receptor here comes from a female donor with early-stage non-small cell lung cancer. Both conserved end residues are part of each CDR3. The D gene is left open where the match is weak. Size values are once, few and many counts, or a class for expanded clones, and some rows have none.

clone size | D gene | CDR3 length | J gene | V gene | CDR3 protein
many | - | 15 | TRBJ1-1 | TRBV15 | CATSTNRAPMNEAFF
many | TRBD1 | 14 | TRBJ2-1 | TRBV2 | CASSLDRGSNEQFF
few | - | 17 | TRBJ1-2 | TRBV19 | CASSLMDGQGRRRSYTF
- | TRBD2 | 15 | TRBJ2-3 | TRBV29-1 | CSAGLTSGGADTQYF
- | - | 12 | TRBJ1-1 | TRBV2 | CASSEWKEEAFF
many | TRBD1 | 18 | TRBJ2-7 | TRBV3-1 | CASSQVFAGRDRIHEQYF
few | - | 11 | TRBJ1-4 | TRBV2 | CASKEGEKLFF
many | - | 15 | TRBJ1-6 | TRBV16 | CASSQGRGNNSPLHF
- | TRBD1 | 14 | TRBJ1-6 | TRBV7-8 | CASSVGQGGSPLHF
- | TRBD1 | 14 | TRBJ1-2 | TRBV7-9 | CASSLEGRGRGYTF
- | - | 16 | TRBJ2-4 | TRBV2 | CASREGLILAKNIQYF
few | TRBD2 | 15 | TRBJ2-3 | TRBV12-3/TRBV12-4 | CASSFATGLVGAQYF
many | - | 13 | TRBJ2-5 | TRBV29-1 | CSVDSARQETQYF
many | - | 14 | TRBJ2-3 | TRBV4-3 | CASSQDAGADTQYF
many | - | 12 | TRBJ2-2 | TRBV29-1 | CSVGDTRGELFF
few | - | 13 | TRBJ2-1 | TRBV3-1 | CASSQGWIDTQFF
- | TRBD1 | 16 | TRBJ2-3 | TRBV5-6 | CASSLSLGQGWDTQYF
- | TRBD1 | 18 | TRBJ2-3 | TRBV2 | CASSGRGTGRRGTDTQYF
many | TRBD1 | 15 | TRBJ2-7 | TRBV3-1 | CASSQGDRGFDEQYF
many | - | 14 | TRBJ2-1 | TRBV6-5 | CASSLGLYDDEQFF
few | - | 14 | TRBJ2-7 | TRBV11-2 | CASTGGTEGYEQYF
many | - | 15 | TRBJ1-4 | TRBV5-1 | CASSFSPAPSEKLFF
few | - | 16 | TRBJ2-1 | TRBV7-2 | CASRPNRAAGYNEQFF
many | TRBD2 | 14 | TRBJ2-4 | TRBV20-1 | CSGRLAGGKNIQYF
many | TRBD2 | 14 | TRBJ2-7 | TRBV19 | CASRPGLAIDEQYF
many | TRBD2 | 17 | TRBJ2-5 | TRBV7-9 | CATSRATSGGAWETQYF
few | TRBD2 | 17 | TRBJ2-3 | TRBV4-2 | CASSQDVSSGSVGTQYF
many | - | 13 | TRBJ2-1 | TRBV29-1 | CSAGSRSYNEQFF
few | - | 13 | TRBJ2-7 | TRBV20-1 | CSASRDTSYEQYF
few | - | 13 | TRBJ2-2 | TRBV4-1 | CASRRSGTGELFF
- | TRBD1 | 16 | TRBJ1-6 | TRBV28 | CASSYDRDEYNSPLHF
few | TRBD2 | 16 | TRBJ2-5 | TRBV7-8 | CASSIGLAGVLETQYF
- | - | 16 | TRBJ1-1 | TRBV23-1 | CASSQGLKAVNTEAFF
many | TRBD1 | 15 | TRBJ2-3 | TRBV5-4 | CASSQWTGGPDTQYF
few | - | 13 | TRBJ2-5 | TRBV28 | CASQGTQVETQYF
many | - | 12 | TRBJ2-7 | TRBV29-1 | CSVEGVSYEQYF
many | - | 14 | TRBJ2-7 | TRBV5-1 | CASSFEPDPYEQYF